The 15 T cell receptor beta chains below all came from one sample that was sequenced in a study of cytomegalovirus exposure and HLA in healthy donors (TCRdb year 2017). Library prep was done by the immunoSEQ multiplex PCR assay. For the multiplex PCR, a mixture combining 60 forward primers for TCR Vbeta segments and 13 reverse primers for TCR Jbeta segments was used. Drawn from immuneACCESS, this table holds only the in-frame rearrangements with V and J called that TCRdb kept. Clones are partly lost; checked studies trace under half to an unresolved V gene and leave the rest unexplained. In this sample the table shows roughly 150,000 clones, about three quarters of which occur a single time. Clones ranked in the top ten supply roughly 7% of the sample. Sequenced sample: PBMCs. Receptor source: a woman between 40 and 55 years old in good health and CMV-seropositive.

V gene TRBV5-4 combines with J gene TRBJ1-1; perhaps TRBD1 as D (5 bases). Trimming left V 4 bases short and J 1 base short, with 11 bases between. CDR1 and CDR2 (germline): SGHNT, YYREEE (reference sequence). The CDR3 has 14 amino acids. CDR3 loop: CASSRQGWNTEAFF. The CDR3 nucleotides are TGTGCCAGCAGCCGCCAGGGCTGGAACACTGAAGCTTTCTTT.

J is TRBJ2-5 and V is TRBV29-1; 7 bases fit TRBD1. The CDR3 spans 12 residues. V lost 4 bases to trimming and J lost 5 bases; unmatched junction nucleotides: 4. Germline V CDR1 and CDR2: SQVTM, ANQGSEA. As DNA, the CDR3 is TGCAGCGTTGCTAGGGGGCTCGAGACCCAGTACTTC. As protein: CSVARGLETQYF.

The CDR3 sequence: CASSPNPQGETQYF. The CDR3 DNA is TGTGCCAGCAGCCCGAACCCACAGGGGGAGACCCAGTACTTC. The chain recombines TRBV5-6 with TRBJ2-5, with 7 bases aligning to TRBD1. The CDR3 consists of 14 residues. Germline V gene data show CDR1 as SGHDT and CDR2 as YYEEEE. V lost 4 bases and J lost 5; bases outside the gene matches: 8.

The chain joins TRBV10-3 to TRBJ2-7; 7 bases align to TRBD1. CDR3 length equals 13 residues. V shed 8 bases and J 6 bases; nucleotides not matched to a gene: 10. Looked up from germline, CDR1 is ENHRY and CDR2 is SYGVKD. The CDR3 nucleotides read TGTGCCATCTCGCGACAGGGTGTTCCCGAGCAGTACTTC. It codes for CAISRQGVPEQYF.

The chain recombines TRBV5-1 with TRBJ1-2; tentative D call: TRBD1 (5 bases). Germline CDR1 SGHRS, CDR2 YFSETQ. Trimming left V 0 bases short and J 5 bases short, with 8 bases between. The CDR3 runs to 13 residues. CDR3 protein: CASSLEQAYGYTF. CDR3 nucleotide sequence: TGCGCCAGCAGCTTGGAACAGGCTTATGGCTACACCTTC.

Only a few counts were recorded for this clone. The V call is TRBV6-5, the J call TRBJ2-2; 9 nucleotides agree with TRBD1. CDR1 and CDR2 (germline): MNHEY, SVGAGI. The CDR3 runs 14 residues. V lost 7 bases, J lost 5 bases, and 5 bases stayed unmatched. Here the CDR3 DNA reads TGTGCCAGCAAAGGGACAGGGAGGACCGGGGAGCTGTTTTTT. Translating it yields CASKGTGRTGELFF.

The CDR3 loop is CASSLYTEGWGQNIQYF. CDR3 DNA sequence: TGTGCCAGCAGCTTGTATACCGAGGGCTGGGGTCAAAACATTCAGTACTTC. V usage is TRBV5-6 and J usage is TRBJ2-4, with TRBD2 as a possible D gene (5 bases). Germline V gene sequence: CDR1 SGHDT, CDR2 YYEEEE. Between the trimmed V and J ends, which lost 1 base and 5 bases, there was a span of 19 bases. The CDR3 totals 17 residues.

The chain has TRBV4-3 and TRBJ2-2; 7 bases line up with TRBD2. The trim removed 0 bases at V and 4 bases at J, leaving 5 bases unmatched. Looked up from germline, CDR1 is LGHNA and CDR2 is YSLEER. CDR3 length equals 16 residues. The CDR3 DNA follows: TGCGCCAGCAGCCAAGAGATGCCGGGGGGCACCGGGGAGCTGTTTTTT. This sequence encodes CASSQEMPGGTGELFF.

The chain couples TRBV2 to TRBJ1-6; D perhaps matches TRBD1 (5 bases). CDR1 is SNHLY and CDR2 is FYNNEI in the germline V gene. The CDR3 contains 14 residues. The V and J ends lost 5 bases and 7 bases respectively, with 12 bases between them. The CDR3 region is CASSTQVRNSPLHF. CDR3 sequence (DNA): TGTGCCAGCAGTACACAGGTCCGAAATTCACCCCTCCACTTT.

The chain recombines TRBV4-1 with TRBJ1-1; D gene ambiguous. Germline values: CDR1 MGHRA, CDR2 YSYEKL. The ends were cut back, 3 bases at V and 7 bases at J, with 9 bases in the middle. CDR3 length equals 12 residues. CDR3 amino acids: CASSQGANEAFF. CDR3 nucleotides: TGCGCCAGCAGCCAGGGCGCGAATGAAGCTTTCTTT.

The CDR3 sequence is CASSRTGLAKDEQFF. The CDR3 region has the DNA TGTGCCAGCAGCCGTACTGGACTAGCCAAGGATGAGCAGTTCTTC. V gene TRBV7-9 combines with J gene TRBJ2-1; TRBD2 aligns across 8 bases. Trimming removed 5 bases from V and 8 bases from J; junction bases left unmatched: 11. Germline V gene lookup returns CDR1 SEHNR and CDR2 FQNEAQ (reference sequence). The CDR3 is made up of 15 amino acids.

This sequence joins TRBV5-8 and TRBJ2-5, with a weak D call TRBD1 (5 bases). The CDR3 contains 11 residues. Germline V CDR1 and CDR2: SGHTS, YDEGEE. Between the trimmed V and J ends, which lost 4 bases and 7 bases, there was a span of 8 bases. In nucleotides, the CDR3 is TGTGCCAGCAGCCGCCAGGGGACCCAGTACTTC. The encoded protein is CASSRQGTQYF.

The V call is TRBV7-2, the J call TRBJ2-7; TRBD2 matches at 10 bases. Germline trimming cut 5 bases from V and 2 bases from J; bases unmatched to any gene: 3. CDR3 length: 14 amino acids. CDR1 is SGHTA and CDR2 is FQGNSA in the germline V gene. For the CDR3, the DNA is TGTGCCAGCAGCCGGACTAGCGGTACCTACGAGCAGTACTTC. Translation gives CASSRTSGTYEQYF.

The rearrangement links TRBV7-9 to TRBJ2-5; no clear D. Per the germline V gene, CDR1 is SEHNR and CDR2 is FQNEAQ (reference sequence). This CDR3 spans 13 amino acids. With 3 bases removed from V and 3 bases from J, the gap between germline ends came to 8 bases. In DNA, the CDR3 is TGTGCCAGCAGCTTTGTCGGAGAAGAGACCCAGTACTTC. Encoded protein: CASSFVGEETQYF. Using reference TRBV7-9 and TRBJ2-5 for the parts outside the CDR3, the full variable domain is DTGVSQNPRHKITKRGQNVTFRCDPISEHNRLYWYRQTLGQGPEFLTYFQNEAQLEKSRLLSDRFSAERPKGSFSTLEIQRTEQGDSAMYLCASSFVGEETQYFGPGTRLLVL.

This sequence joins TRBV5-1 and TRBJ2-3; the match to TRBD1 covers 8 bases. CDR1 SGHRS and CDR2 YFSETQ come from the germline V gene. This CDR3 comprises 16 residues. V lost 4 bases, J lost 0 bases, and 7 bases stayed unmatched. The CDR3 protein is CASSPRTGSSTDTQYF. The CDR3 bases are TGCGCCAGCAGCCCCCGGACAGGGTCTAGCACAGATACGCAGTATTTT.